This T cell receptor (beta chain) came from a study of T cell responses to AZD1222 COVID-19 vaccine. Profiling relied on immunoSEQ multiplex PCR, and the TCRdb table lists in-frame clones only, not all of them. The sample comprises some 140,000 clones, 90% to 95% of which are singletons, and 1.5% to 2% rests with the top ten. The receptor was isolated from an adult in good health. This specimen was peripheral blood, taken on day 0 of AZD1222 vaccination.

This chain's CDR3 is CASSTAGGASNQPQHF. CDR3 coding DNA: TGTGCCAGTAGCACCGCGGGGGGGGCGAGCAATCAGCCCCAGCATTTT. This chain uses TRBV19 with TRBJ1-5; maybe TRBD1 (6 bases). This CDR3 contains 16 residues. Germline V gives CDR1 LNHDA, CDR2 SQIVND (reference sequence). V was clipped by 6 bases and J by 1 base, with 16 bases between them.